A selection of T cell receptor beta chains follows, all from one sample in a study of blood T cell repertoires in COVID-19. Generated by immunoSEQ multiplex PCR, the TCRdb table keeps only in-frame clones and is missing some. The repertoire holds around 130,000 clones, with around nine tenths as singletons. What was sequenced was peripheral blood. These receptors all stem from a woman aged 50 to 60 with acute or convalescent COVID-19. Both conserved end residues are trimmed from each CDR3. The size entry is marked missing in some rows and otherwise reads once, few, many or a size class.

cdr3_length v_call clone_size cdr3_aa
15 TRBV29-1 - SVHPRGGRPSTDTQY
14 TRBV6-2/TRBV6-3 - ASSPPGQGGLSEAF
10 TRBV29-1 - SVGQDNSPLH
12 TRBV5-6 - ASSPYRANYGYT
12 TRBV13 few ASRGTSGSHEQF
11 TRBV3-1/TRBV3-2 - ASIPGDPGELF
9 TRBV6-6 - ASMTGNEQY
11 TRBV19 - ASSPGTGDEAF
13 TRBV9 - ASSTQTGLTYGYT
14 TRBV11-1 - ASSPASSGGTDTQY
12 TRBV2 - ASKVGPTNEKLF
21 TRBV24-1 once ATSDRDSNYPCSPFTTNEKLF
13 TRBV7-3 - ASSLSGGASDTQY
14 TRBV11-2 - ASSLRLAGVEDTQY
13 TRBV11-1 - ASSLGRGSNQPQH
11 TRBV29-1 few SVGQATNEKLF
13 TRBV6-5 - ASSYGWDRGNTIY
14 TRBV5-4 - ASRPGQGGLNTEAF
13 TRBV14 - ASSQGGFGANVLT
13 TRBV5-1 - ASRMRLAGGDTQY
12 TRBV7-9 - ASSGRDISYEQY
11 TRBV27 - ASSLSGGYEQY
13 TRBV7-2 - ASSLRQSYTGELF
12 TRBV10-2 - ASSNRGRDTEAF
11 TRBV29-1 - SVETGITYEQY
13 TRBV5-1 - ASSFLGGLQETQY
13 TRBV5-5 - ASSLAGVRDSPLH
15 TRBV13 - ASSLGPGGRLNTEAF
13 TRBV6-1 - ASSEEIGSSYEQY
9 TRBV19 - ATNDNYGYT
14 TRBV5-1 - ASSFTGGAGNTEAF
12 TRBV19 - ASGTGTTYNEQF
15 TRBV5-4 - ASSPPKRGTTYNEQF
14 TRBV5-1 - ASSLSPGHLSRGYT
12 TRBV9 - ASSVDEGWTEAF
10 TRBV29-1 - SVGQKPYEQY
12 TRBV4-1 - ASSLGPRLDEQF
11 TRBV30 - AWSEQGNTEAF
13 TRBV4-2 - ASSQVKGGLYGYT
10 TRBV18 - ASSPGTGSYT
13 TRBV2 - ASRYSGGAYNEQF
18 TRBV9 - ASSATGDRGTVVANTEAF
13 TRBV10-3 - AISESGPGSDEQY
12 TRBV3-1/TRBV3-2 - ASSQVGHQGGYT
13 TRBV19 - ASSIGGLARETQY
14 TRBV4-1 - ASSLLGRPLNTEAF
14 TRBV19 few ASTGDPDYSNQPQH
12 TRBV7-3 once ASSLGQGRSPLH